This T cell receptor beta chain derives from a study of blood T cell repertoires in COVID-19. The overall study: Two consecutive negative NP/OP PCR tests, clearance, or resolved symptoms defined Cohort 3 recovery. In each case, the material was cDNA or gDNA derived from T cells, B-cell-depleted T cells, or PBMCs.

Germline assignment: CDR1 MNHEY and CDR2 SVGAGI. Trimming removed 6 bases from V and 2 bases from J, with 11 bases in between. The CDR3 is 13 residues long. Authors' processing steps: Amplified reference gene primers provided the basis for estimating nucleated cell counts. Generated by immunoSEQ multiplex PCR, the TCRdb table keeps only in-frame clones and is missing some. V and J calls and clone size come straight from that table; D and trimming were deduced from the DNA. The sample includes more than 120,000 clones, 84% of them seen just once. Participants were placed into cohorts based on the clinical history they reported.

The sequenced material came from PBMCs or T cells enriched from blood (not recorded which). This TCR came from a man over 45 in a cohort exposed to, infected with or recovered from COVID-19 (not recorded which). The V gene is TRBV6-5, the J gene TRBJ2-7; D ambiguous. For the CDR3, the DNA is TGTGCCAGCAGATTCAGGTTCCCCTACGAGCAGTACTTC. Translating it yields CASRFRFPYEQYF.